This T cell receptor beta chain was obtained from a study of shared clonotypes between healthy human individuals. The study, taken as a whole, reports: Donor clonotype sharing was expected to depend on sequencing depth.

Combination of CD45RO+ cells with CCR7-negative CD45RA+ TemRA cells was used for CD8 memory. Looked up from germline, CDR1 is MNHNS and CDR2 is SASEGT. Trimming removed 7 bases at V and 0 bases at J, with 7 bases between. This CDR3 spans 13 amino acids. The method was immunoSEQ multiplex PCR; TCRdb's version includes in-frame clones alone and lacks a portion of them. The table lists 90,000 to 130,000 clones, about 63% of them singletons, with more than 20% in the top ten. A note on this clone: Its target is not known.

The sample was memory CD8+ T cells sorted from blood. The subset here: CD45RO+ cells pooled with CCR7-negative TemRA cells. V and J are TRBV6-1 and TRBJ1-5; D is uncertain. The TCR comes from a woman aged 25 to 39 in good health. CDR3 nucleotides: TGTGCCAGCAACCTGTATAGCAATCAGCCCCAGCATTTT. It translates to CASNLYSNQPQHF.